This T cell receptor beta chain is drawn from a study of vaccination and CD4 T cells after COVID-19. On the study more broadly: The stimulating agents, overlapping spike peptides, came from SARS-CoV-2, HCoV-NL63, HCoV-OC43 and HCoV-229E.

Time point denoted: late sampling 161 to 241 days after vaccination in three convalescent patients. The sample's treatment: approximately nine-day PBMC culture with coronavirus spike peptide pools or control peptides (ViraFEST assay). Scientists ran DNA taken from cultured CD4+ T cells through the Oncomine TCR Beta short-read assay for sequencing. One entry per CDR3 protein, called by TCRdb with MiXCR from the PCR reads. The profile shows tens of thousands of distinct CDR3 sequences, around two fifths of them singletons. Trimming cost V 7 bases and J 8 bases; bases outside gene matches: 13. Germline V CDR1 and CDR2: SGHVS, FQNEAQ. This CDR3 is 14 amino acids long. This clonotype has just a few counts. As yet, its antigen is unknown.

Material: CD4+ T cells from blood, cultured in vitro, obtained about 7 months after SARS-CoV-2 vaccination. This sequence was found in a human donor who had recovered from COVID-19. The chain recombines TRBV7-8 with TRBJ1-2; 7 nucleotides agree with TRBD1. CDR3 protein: CASTSLDRVSGYTF. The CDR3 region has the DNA TGTGCCAGCACCTCTTTAGACAGGGTCAGCGGCTACACCTTC. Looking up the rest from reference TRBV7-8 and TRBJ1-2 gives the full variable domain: GAGVSQSPRYKVAKRGQDVALRCDPISGHVSLFWYQQALGQGPEFLTYFQNEAQLDKSGLPSDRFFAERPEGSVSTLKIQRTQQEDSAVYLCASTSLDRVSGYTFGSGTRLTVV.